These 24 T cell receptor beta chains originate from one sample sequenced in a study of cytomegalovirus exposure and HLA in healthy donors. The PCR made use of 60 Vbeta and 13 Jbeta primers. Some clones are missing from TCRdb's copy, which holds only in-frame ones; the method was immunoSEQ multiplex PCR. The sample contains 150,000 or so clones, around 77% of which appear only once. Sequencing was done on a sample of PBMCs. These TCRs come from a woman under 40 in good health and CMV-seronegative.

This chain joins TRBV19 and TRBJ2-5, with 8 bases that match TRBD2. The CDR3 sequence is 15 residues long. The junction had 5 bases not matched to a gene; V was cut back by 3 bases and J by 2 bases. Germline lookup yields CDR1 LNHDA and CDR2 SQIVND (reference sequence). The CDR3 nucleotides read TGTGCCAGTAGTATCGGCGGGGGGCCACAAGAGACCCAGTACTTC. It encodes CASSIGGGPQETQYF.

This chain links TRBV28 with TRBJ2-7, with D possibly TRBD2 on 7 matching bases. The CDR3 is 15 residues long. Trimming pared 7 bases from V and 3 bases from J, leaving 19 bases between. CDR1 and CDR2 (germline): MDHEN, SYDVKM. The CDR3 nucleotides read TGTGCCAGCACCCCCCAGGGAGGGGGGAGCTACGAGCAGTACTTC. Translation gives CASTPQGGGSYEQYF.

V and J are TRBV19 and TRBJ2-7, with 14 bases fitting TRBD2. Germline V gives CDR1 LNHDA, CDR2 SQIVND (reference sequence). The V and J ends lost 7 bases and 3 bases, in that order; junction bases with no gene match: 5. There are 15 residues in the CDR3. CDR3 amino acids: CASTATSGGGYEQYF. DNA for the CDR3: TGTGCCAGTACTGCGACTAGCGGGGGGGGCTACGAGCAGTACTTC.

The CDR3: CRFPRGPEAFF. The DNA for the CDR3 is TGCAGGTTTCCCCGCGGCCCTGAAGCTTTCTTT. The chain carries TRBV20-1 and TRBJ1-1; D gene ambiguous. CDR3 length: 11 amino acids. From germline, CDR1 is DFQATT and CDR2 SNEGSKA (reference sequence).

The chain recombines TRBV30 with TRBJ2-2; TRBD2 might be the D (5 bases). This CDR3 region has 14 residues. The V end lost 2 bases, the J end lost 5 bases, and 12 bases lay between the germline ends. Germline V gene lookup returns CDR1 GTSNPN and CDR2 SVGIG (reference sequence). CDR3 loop: CAWSPGSGTGELFF. CDR3 DNA: TGTGCCTGGAGTCCTGGGTCGGGGACCGGGGAGCTGTTTTTT.

The rearrangement joins TRBV5-1 to TRBJ2-1; D is undetermined. The V gene lost 2 bases and the J gene lost 5 bases, with 11 bases spanning the gap. This CDR3 has 14 residues. The germline V gene has CDR1 SGHRS and CDR2 YFSETQ. The CDR3 spells CASSFPGDNNEQFF. CDR3 coding DNA: TGCGCCAGCAGCTTCCCAGGTGATAACAATGAGCAGTTCTTC.

This clone occurred a few times. V is TRBV9 and J is TRBJ1-1; D perhaps matches TRBD1 (5 bases). Trimming removed 0 bases from V and 0 bases from J, with 9 bases in between. The CDR3 is made up of 15 amino acids. Per germline, CDR1 SGDLS and CDR2 YYNGEE. CDR3: CASSVDDSLNTEAFF. The CDR3 DNA is TGTGCCAGCAGCGTAGACGACAGTCTGAACACTGAAGCTTTCTTT.

Details on this clone: One end of the junction is discordant with germline, which a read error may explain. V is TRBV5-1 and J is TRBJ2-1, with D tentatively TRBD2 (5 bases). This CDR3 is built from 15 residues. CDR1 is SGHRS, CDR2 YFSETQ, per germline. The DNA of the CDR3 is TGCGCCAGCAGCTTAGCCCTAGCCTCCGACAATGAGCAGTTCTTC. Translation gives CASSLALASDNEQFF.

The chain employs TRBV2 and TRBJ2-7, with 8 nucleotides matching TRBD2. The germline gives CDR1 SNHLY, CDR2 FYNNEI. The CDR3 loop spans 15 amino acids. Trimming at V came to 3 bases and at J to 3 bases, leaving 7 bases not matched to a gene. The CDR3 sequence is CASSDEAGEGYEQYF. CDR3 nucleotides: TGTGCCAGCAGTGACGAAGCGGGAGAAGGCTACGAGCAGTACTTC.

J is TRBJ1-1 and V is TRBV19; TRBD1 is a possible D gene (6 bases). The V end lost 4 bases, the J end lost 1 base, and 13 bases lay between the germline ends. Germline values: CDR1 LNHDA, CDR2 SQIVND (reference sequence). The CDR3 spans 15 residues. As DNA, the CDR3 is TGTGCCAGTAGTAAGGCGCCAGGGGCGAACACTGAAGCTTTCTTT. Its protein is CASSKAPGANTEAFF. The whole variable domain, filled in from reference TRBV19 and TRBJ1-1, reads DGGITQSPKYLFRKEGQNVTLSCEQNLNHDAMYWYRQDPGQGLRLIYYSQIVNDFQKGDIAEGYSVSREKKESFPLTVTSAQKNPTAFYLCASSKAPGANTEAFFGQGTRLTVV.

This chain connects TRBV5-8 to TRBJ1-1; 9 nucleotides line up with TRBD1. CDR1 is SGHTS and CDR2 is YDEGEE in the germline V gene. This CDR3 region has 15 residues. The V gene end was trimmed by 4 bases and the J gene end by 4 bases; junction bases not matched to a gene: 8. This CDR3 is CASSPRTGVSTEAFF. The CDR3 DNA sequence: TGTGCCAGCAGCCCGAGGACAGGGGTGTCCACTGAAGCTTTCTTT.

The chain combines TRBV7-3 with TRBJ2-7; D perhaps matches TRBD2 (5 bases). This CDR3 has 16 amino acids. Germline V gives CDR1 SGHTA, CDR2 FQGTGA. V dropped 1 base and J dropped 0 bases, with 13 bases sitting between them. CDR3 residues: CASSLMPSGNSYEQYF. The CDR3 DNA sequence: TGTGCCAGCAGCTTAATGCCCAGCGGAAACTCCTACGAGCAGTACTTC.

The rearrangement uses TRBV4-3 and TRBJ2-1, with a tentative D call TRBD2 (5 bases). CDR3 length: 17 amino acids. Per the germline V gene, CDR1 is LGHNA and CDR2 is YSLEER. V shed 0 bases and J shed 2 bases, with 14 bases lying between them. The CDR3 nucleotides are TGCGCCAGCAGCCAAGATCTTGTGCGGGTTGCCTACAATGAGCAGTTCTTC. It encodes CASSQDLVRVAYNEQFF.

The J gene is TRBJ2-2, the V gene TRBV18; 10 positions match TRBD1. Trimming took 0 bases from V and 3 from J; bases not matched to a gene: 7. Per the germline V gene, CDR1 is KGHSH and CDR2 is LQKENI. The CDR3 is 18 residues long. DNA of the CDR3: TGTGCCAGCTCACCACCGGGACAGGGGTACCGATACACCGGGGAGCTGTTTTTT. It yields the protein CASSPPGQGYRYTGELFF.

This chain joins TRBV7-3 and TRBJ2-5; a weak D match, TRBD1 (6 bases). The CDR3 consists of 14 residues. Trimming left V 2 bases short and J 5 bases short, with 12 bases between. Germline V lookup: CDR1 SGHTA, CDR2 FQGTGA. The DNA for the CDR3 is TGTGCCAGCAGCTTAGAGGACAGTCCTGAGACCCAGTACTTC. It is translated as CASSLEDSPETQYF.

This chain uses TRBV18 with TRBJ2-2, with D possibly being TRBD1 (5 bases). The V and J ends lost 3 bases and 0 bases respectively, with 8 bases between them. The CDR3 consists of 15 residues. Germline V gene sequence: CDR1 KGHSH, CDR2 LQKENI. CDR3 nucleotide sequence: TGTGCCAGCTCACCGACAGCAACGAACACCGGGGAGCTGTTTTTT. Protein: CASSPTATNTGELFF.

The chain uses TRBV2 and TRBJ2-3; D is uncertain. The CDR3 extends over 13 amino acids. V lost 7 bases, J lost 4 bases, and 12 bases lay in between. Germline assignment: CDR1 SNHLY and CDR2 FYNNEI. CDR3 coding DNA: TGTGCCAGCATCCGTTCCCCCGCAGATACGCAGTATTTT. This encodes CASIRSPADTQYF.

The chain links TRBV18 to TRBJ1-1; 7 nucleotides line up with TRBD1. V lost 3 bases, J lost 8 bases, and 6 bases stayed unmatched. The CDR3 contains 13 residues. Germline V gene data show CDR1 as KGHSH and CDR2 as LQKENI. CDR3 in DNA: TGTGCCAGCTCACCTGGGACAGCAACAGAAGCTTTCTTT. This translates into CASSPGTATEAFF.

The chain is built from TRBV28 and TRBJ2-7; TRBD2 matches 12 bases. The CDR3 runs to 16 residues. With V trimmed by 6 bases and J by 6 bases, 12 bases remained unmatched. Germline CDR1 MDHEN, CDR2 SYDVKM. CDR3 nucleotide sequence: TGTGCCAGCAGCTCTAGCGGGAGGGCGAGGGGGATCGAGCAGTACTTC. Protein product: CASSSSGRARGIEQYF.

The chain is built from TRBV19 and TRBJ1-6, with 9 bases fitting TRBD1. The CDR3 spans 16 residues. V shed 7 bases and J 7 bases; nucleotides not matched to a gene: 11. Germline CDR1 is LNHDA and CDR2 is SQIVND (reference sequence). CDR3 protein: CASKDRGAMDNSPLHF. In nucleotides, the CDR3 is TGTGCCAGTAAGGACAGGGGCGCAATGGACAATTCACCCCTCCACTTT.

This clone was found once. V gene TRBV29-1 combines with J gene TRBJ2-1; TRBD2 matches at 13 bases. With V trimmed by 8 bases and J by 6 bases, 1 base remained unmatched. Germline CDR1 reads SQVTM; CDR2 reads ANQGSEA. This CDR3 contains 12 residues. CDR3 in amino acids: CSRTSGSNEQFF. The CDR3 region has the DNA TGCAGCAGGACTAGCGGGAGCAATGAGCAGTTCTTC.

This clone appeared once. This chain connects TRBV28 to TRBJ1-1; 9 nucleotides align to TRBD1. The CDR3 extends over 14 amino acids. Trimming took 5 bases from V and 4 from J; bases not matched to a gene: 5. Germline V gene lookup returns CDR1 MDHEN and CDR2 SYDVKM. CDR3: CASSPTGGVTEAFF. CDR3 sequence (DNA): TGTGCCAGCAGTCCCACAGGGGGCGTCACTGAAGCTTTCTTT.

The chain combines TRBV4-1 with TRBJ1-2, with D possibly being TRBD1 (6 bases). V was cut by 1 base and J by 5 bases, with 17 bases left in between. There are 16 residues in the CDR3. CDR1 is MGHRA, CDR2 YSYEKL, per germline. The chain's CDR3 is CASSQAQGQTTYGYTF. The CDR3 DNA follows: TGCGCCAGCAGCCAAGCCCAAGGACAGACCACTTATGGCTACACCTTC.

The chain employs TRBV27 and TRBJ1-1, with D perhaps matching TRBD1 (5 bases). The CDR3 is 14 residues long. Looked up from germline, CDR1 is MNHEY and CDR2 is SMNVEV (reference sequence). V was clipped by 2 bases and J by 5 bases, with 12 bases between them. This chain's CDR3 is CASSLRGGWTEAFF. The CDR3 nucleotides are TGTGCCAGCAGTTTAAGGGGAGGTTGGACTGAAGCTTTCTTT.